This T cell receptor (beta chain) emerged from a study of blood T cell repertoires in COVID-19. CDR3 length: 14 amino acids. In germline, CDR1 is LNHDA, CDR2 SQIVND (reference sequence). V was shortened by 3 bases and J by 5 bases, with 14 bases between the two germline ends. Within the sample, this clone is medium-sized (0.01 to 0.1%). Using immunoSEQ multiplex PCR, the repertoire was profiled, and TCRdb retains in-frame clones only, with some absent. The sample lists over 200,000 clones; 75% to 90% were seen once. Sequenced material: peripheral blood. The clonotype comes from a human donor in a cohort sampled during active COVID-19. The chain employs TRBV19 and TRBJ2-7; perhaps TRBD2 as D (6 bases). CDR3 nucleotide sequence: TGTGCCAGTAGTATGACGGGAGACCCCCACGAGCAGTACTTC. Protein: CASSMTGDPHEQYF.